This record looks at one T cell receptor beta chain sequence and its context. Repertoires were generated with immunoSEQ multiplex PCR, while TCRdb's copy carries only in-frame clones and drops some. The sample carries about 340,000 clones, over 90% recorded once. The CDR3 has 15 residues. Deletions cut 0 bases from V and 1 base from J, with 5 bases between. Germline values: CDR1 SGHRS, CDR2 YFSETQ. This sample's time point: blood from clinic visit 5 months post-surgery; TSC patient then seizure free. This entry is derived from a study of brain T cells in children with intractable seizures. The clonotype originates from a boy younger than two with tuberous sclerosis and intractable seizures. The V and J genes are TRBV5-1 and TRBJ2-6; D uncertain. The sample consisted of peripheral blood, taken around 5 months after surgery. The CDR3 nucleotides read TGCGCCAGCAGCTTGGCCGGGTCTGGGGCCAACGTCCTGACTTTC. As protein: CASSLAGSGANVLTF.